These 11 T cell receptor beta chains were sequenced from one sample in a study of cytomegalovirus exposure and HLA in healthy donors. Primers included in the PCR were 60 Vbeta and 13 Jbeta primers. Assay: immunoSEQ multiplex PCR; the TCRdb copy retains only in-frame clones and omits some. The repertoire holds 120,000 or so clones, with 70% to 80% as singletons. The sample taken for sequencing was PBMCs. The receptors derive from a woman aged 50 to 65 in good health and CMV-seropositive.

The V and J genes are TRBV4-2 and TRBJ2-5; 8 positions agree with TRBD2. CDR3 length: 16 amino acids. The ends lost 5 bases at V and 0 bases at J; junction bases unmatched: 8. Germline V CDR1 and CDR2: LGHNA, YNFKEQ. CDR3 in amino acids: CASSTRRGGYQETQYF. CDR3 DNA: TGTGCCAGCAGCACCCGTCGCGGGGGGTACCAAGAGACCCAGTACTTC.

CDR3 loop: CASRLSGENTGELFF. As DNA, the CDR3 is TGTGCCAGCAGGTTATCCGGGGAGAACACCGGGGAGCTGTTTTTT. The chain recombines TRBV2 with TRBJ2-2; D possibly corresponds to TRBD2 (5 bases). The V gene's germline CDR1 is SNHLY and CDR2 FYNNEI. The CDR3 loop spans 15 amino acids. Trimming pared 6 bases from V and 1 base from J, leaving 12 bases between.

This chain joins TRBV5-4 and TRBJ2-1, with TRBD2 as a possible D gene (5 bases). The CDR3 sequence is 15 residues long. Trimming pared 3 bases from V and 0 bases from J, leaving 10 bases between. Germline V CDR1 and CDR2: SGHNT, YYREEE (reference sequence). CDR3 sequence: CASSSSGNSYNEQFF. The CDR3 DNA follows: TGTGCCAGCAGCTCCTCGGGAAACTCCTACAATGAGCAGTTCTTC.

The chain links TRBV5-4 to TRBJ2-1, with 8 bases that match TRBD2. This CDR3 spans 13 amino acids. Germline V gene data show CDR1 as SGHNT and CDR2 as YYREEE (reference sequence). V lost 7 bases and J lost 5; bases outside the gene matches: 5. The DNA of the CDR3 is TGTGCCAGCGAGAGCGGGGGAAACAATGAGCAGTTCTTC. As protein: CASESGGNNEQFF.

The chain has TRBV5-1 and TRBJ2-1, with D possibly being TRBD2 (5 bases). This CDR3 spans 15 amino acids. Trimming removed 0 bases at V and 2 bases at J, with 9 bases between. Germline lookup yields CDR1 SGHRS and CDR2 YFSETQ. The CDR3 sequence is CASSLVAGTYNEQFF. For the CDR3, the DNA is TGCGCCAGCAGCTTGGTTGCGGGCACCTACAATGAGCAGTTCTTC.

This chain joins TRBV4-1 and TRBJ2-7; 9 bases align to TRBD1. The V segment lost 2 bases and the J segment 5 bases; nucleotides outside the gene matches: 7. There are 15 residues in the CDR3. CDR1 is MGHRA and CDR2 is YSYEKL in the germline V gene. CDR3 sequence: CASSQRDRDWDEQYF. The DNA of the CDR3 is TGCGCCAGCAGCCAAAGGGACAGGGACTGGGACGAGCAGTACTTC.

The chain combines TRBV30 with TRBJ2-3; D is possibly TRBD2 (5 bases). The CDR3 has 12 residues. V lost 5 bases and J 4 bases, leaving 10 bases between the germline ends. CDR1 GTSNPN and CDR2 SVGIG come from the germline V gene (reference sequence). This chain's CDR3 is CAWEGPADTQYF. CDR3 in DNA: TGTGCCTGGGAGGGCCCCGCAGATACGCAGTATTTT.

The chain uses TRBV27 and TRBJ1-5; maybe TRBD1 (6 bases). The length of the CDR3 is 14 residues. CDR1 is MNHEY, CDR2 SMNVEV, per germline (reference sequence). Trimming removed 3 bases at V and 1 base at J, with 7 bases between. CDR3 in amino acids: CASSFTGSNQPQHF. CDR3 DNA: TGTGCCAGCAGTTTTACAGGGAGCAATCAGCCCCAGCATTTT.

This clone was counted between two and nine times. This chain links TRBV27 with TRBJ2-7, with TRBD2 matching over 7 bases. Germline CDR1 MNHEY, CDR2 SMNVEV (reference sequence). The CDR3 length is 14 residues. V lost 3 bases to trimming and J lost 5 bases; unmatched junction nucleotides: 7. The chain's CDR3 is CASSLVGRANEQYF. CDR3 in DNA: TGTGCCAGCAGTTTGGTTGGGAGGGCCAACGAGCAGTACTTC.

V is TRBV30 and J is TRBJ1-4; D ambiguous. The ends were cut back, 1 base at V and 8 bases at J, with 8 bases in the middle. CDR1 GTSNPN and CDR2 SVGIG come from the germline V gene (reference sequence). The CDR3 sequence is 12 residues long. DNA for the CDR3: TGTGCCTGGAGTGCTCCCAGGGAAAAACTGTTTTTT. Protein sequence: CAWSAPREKLFF.

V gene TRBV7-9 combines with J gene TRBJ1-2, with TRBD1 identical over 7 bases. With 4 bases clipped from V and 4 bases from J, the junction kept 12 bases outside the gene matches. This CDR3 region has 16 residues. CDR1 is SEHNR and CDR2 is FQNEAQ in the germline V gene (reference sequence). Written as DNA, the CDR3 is TGTGCCAGCAGCTCGACGGCAGGGGCAGGGGGCTATGGCTACACCTTC. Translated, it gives CASSSTAGAGGYGYTF.